Listed here are 23 T cell receptor beta chains from one sample, sequenced in a study of control samples from healthy donors and cancer patients. Some clones are missing from TCRdb's copy, which holds only in-frame ones; the method was immunoSEQ multiplex PCR. In the table there are 98,000 or so clones, approximately 84% of which are singletons. The sequenced sample consisted of blood. The source of these receptors is a man between 18 and 29 years old in good health.

The chain combines TRBV28 with TRBJ2-2; D is undetermined. V shed 6 bases and J shed 6 bases, with 14 bases lying between them. This CDR3 has 14 residues. CDR1 MDHEN and CDR2 SYDVKM come from the germline V gene. The DNA of the CDR3 is TGTGCCAGCAGCCGGATCCCCCGGGCCGGGGAGCTGTTTTTT. It encodes CASSRIPRAGELFF.

The rearrangement joins TRBV5-4 to TRBJ2-5; D gene unclear. Germline-derived CDR1 and CDR2 are SGHNT and YYREEE (reference sequence). The CDR3 length is 13 residues. Trimming took off 2 bases at V and 5 bases at J, with 10 bases between the two ends. CDR3 DNA: TGTGCCAGCAGCTTAGGTTCTTGGGAGACCCAGTACTTC. It yields the protein CASSLGSWETQYF. Full variable domain (rest looked up from reference TRBV5-4 and TRBJ2-5): ETGVTQSPTHLIKTRGQQVTLRCSSQSGHNTVSWYQQALGQGPQFIFQYYREEENGRGNFPPRFSGLQFPNYSSELNVNALELDDSALYLCASSLGSWETQYFGPGTRLLVL.

This clone showed up just a few times. This rearrangement joins TRBV7-9 to TRBJ2-2; tentative D call: TRBD2 (5 bases). Trimming took 1 base from V and 1 from J, leaving 10 bases between them. CDR3 length: 16 amino acids. CDR1 and CDR2 (germline): SEHNR, FQNEAQ (reference sequence). DNA for the CDR3: TGTGCCAGCAGCTTAGGGCTAGCAGTGAACACCGGGGAGCTGTTTTTT. Translated, it gives CASSLGLAVNTGELFF.

This rearrangement joins TRBV6-6 to TRBJ2-5; D might be TRBD1 or TRBD2, each matching 5 bases. The CDR3 runs to 15 residues. Trimming stripped 2 bases from V and 1 base from J, with 11 bases between. CDR1 is MNHNY and CDR2 is SVGAGI in the germline V gene (reference sequence). DNA of the CDR3: TGTGCCAGCAGTTACGAGGGGATGGGCCAAGAGACCCAGTACTTC. It yields the protein CASSYEGMGQETQYF.

The sample holds one count of this clone. The chain uses TRBV7-7 and TRBJ2-1; tentatively, D is TRBD2 (5 bases). The germline V and J ends were trimmed by 1 base and 4 bases, with 11 bases remaining between them. Germline CDR1 reads SSHAT; CDR2 reads FNYEAQ (reference sequence). The CDR3 is made up of 15 amino acids. Here the CDR3 DNA reads TGTGCCAGCAGCTTAGAGCTGGGAGCTTACAATGAGCAGTTCTTC. Encoded protein: CASSLELGAYNEQFF.

This clone showed up just a few times. The V and J genes are TRBV6-6 and TRBJ1-5, with D possibly matching TRBD1 (5 bases). This CDR3 comprises 15 residues. Trimming shortened V by 6 bases and J by 5 bases, and 17 bases separated the two germline ends. Germline V lookup: CDR1 MNHNY, CDR2 SVGAGI (reference sequence). CDR3 DNA: TGTGCCAGCAGCCCCGGGACGAAAATTGATCAGCCCCAGCATTTT. Protein product: CASSPGTKIDQPQHF.

The chain is built from TRBV19 and TRBJ1-1; a possible D gene is TRBD1 (5 bases). CDR3 size: 13 residues. The V end lost 3 bases, the J end lost 3 bases, and 8 bases lay between the germline ends. Per germline, CDR1 LNHDA and CDR2 SQIVND (reference sequence). The CDR3, as DNA: TGTGCCAGTAGTATCGGGACCTACACTGAAGCTTTCTTT. As protein: CASSIGTYTEAFF.

The chain links TRBV28 to TRBJ1-4; the match to TRBD1 covers 9 bases. The CDR3 runs 15 residues. The V and J ends lost 8 bases and 5 bases, in that order; junction bases with no gene match: 9. Looked up from germline, CDR1 is MDHEN and CDR2 is SYDVKM. The CDR3 DNA reads as TGTGCCAGCTTATCGTCCGGACAGGGGAATGAAAAACTGTTTTTT. Translated: CASLSSGQGNEKLFF.

The V gene is TRBV6-6, the J gene TRBJ1-5; D perhaps matches TRBD1 (5 bases). Germline loops: CDR1 MNHNY, CDR2 SVGAGI (reference sequence). There are 16 residues in the CDR3. V was shortened by 6 bases and J by 1 base, with 16 bases between the two germline ends. CDR3 protein: CASSLKTGTSNQPQHF. The CDR3 nucleotides are TGTGCCAGCAGCCTTAAAACCGGGACGAGCAATCAGCCCCAGCATTTT.

The V call is TRBV5-6, the J call TRBJ1-1, with D hard to call. The CDR3 sequence is 15 residues long. V gave up 0 bases and J gave up 7 bases, with 16 bases separating them. The germline V gene has CDR1 SGHDT and CDR2 YYEEEE. The CDR3 sequence: CASSLGFGGLVEAFF. The CDR3 nucleotides read TGTGCCAGCAGCTTGGGTTTTGGAGGGTTGGTTGAAGCTTTCTTT.

This sequence joins TRBV5-6 and TRBJ1-4; D call uncertain. Deletions cut 1 base from V and 8 bases from J, with 6 bases between. The CDR3 loop spans 12 amino acids. Germline CDR1 SGHDT, CDR2 YYEEEE. CDR3 residues: CASSLRREKLFF. The CDR3 DNA reads as TGTGCCAGCAGCTTGAGGCGCGAAAAACTGTTTTTT.

Only a few counts were recorded for this clone. The chain couples TRBV6-4 to TRBJ2-2, with TRBD1 matching 8 bases. V shed 5 bases, J shed 3 bases, and the junction held 2 bases outside the gene matches. CDR1 MRHNA and CDR2 SNTAGT come from the germline V gene. The CDR3 is made up of 14 amino acids. The CDR3 DNA reads as TGTGCCAGCAGTCAGGGGGCCGACACCGGGGAGCTGTTTTTT. Its translation: CASSQGADTGELFF.

This clone was observed once. The chain is built from TRBV7-2 and TRBJ1-2; D unresolved. The V and J ends lost 1 base and 4 bases respectively, with 7 bases between them. Looked up from germline, CDR1 is SGHTA and CDR2 is FQGNSA. The CDR3 totals 13 residues. CDR3 DNA: TGTGCCAGCAGCTTAGTACTCGGCTATGGCTACACCTTC. This gives the protein CASSLVLGYGYTF.

This clone occurred a few times. The V and J genes are TRBV7-2 and TRBJ2-5; 8 bases are a match to TRBD1. The CDR3 consists of 14 residues. Germline loops: CDR1 SGHTA, CDR2 FQGNSA. V trimming: 3 bases; J trimming: 4 bases; junction bases outside the gene matches: 4. The DNA of the CDR3 is TGTGCCAGCAGCTTGAACAGGGGGACAGAGACCCAGTACTTC. Amino acid sequence: CASSLNRGTETQYF. Full variable domain (remainder filled in from reference TRBV7-2 and TRBJ2-5): GAGVSQSPSNKVTEKGKDVELRCDPISGHTALYWYRQSLGQGLEFLIYFQGNSAPDKSGLPSDRFSAERTGGSVSTLTIQRTQQEDSAVYLCASSLNRGTETQYFGPGTRLLVL.

The chain's CDR3 is CASSLSTSGGNQFF. The DNA for the CDR3 is TGTGCCAGCAGTCTTTCGACTAGCGGGGGGAACCAGTTCTTC. V usage is TRBV7-8 and J usage is TRBJ2-1; 13 nucleotides line up with TRBD2. Germline V gene sequence: CDR1 SGHVS, CDR2 FQNEAQ. V lost 6 bases, J lost 13 bases, and 9 bases stayed unmatched. This CDR3 spans 14 amino acids.

The genes are TRBV19 and TRBJ1-5; tentatively, D is TRBD1 (6 bases). Between the trimmed V and J ends, which lost 4 bases and 6 bases, there was a span of 16 bases. Germline values: CDR1 LNHDA, CDR2 SQIVND (reference sequence). The CDR3 runs 15 residues. The CDR3 coding sequence is TGTGCCAGTAGTAAACGAGGGGGAGAGGGTCAGCCCCAGCATTTT. Residues: CASSKRGGEGQPQHF.

The chain is built from TRBV19 and TRBJ2-2; possibly TRBD2 for D (5 bases). This CDR3 has 14 residues. CDR1 is LNHDA, CDR2 SQIVND, per germline (reference sequence). The V end lost 8 bases, the J end lost 4 bases, and 14 bases lay between the germline ends. CDR3 amino acids: CASRQVGSTGELFF. The CDR3 coding sequence is TGTGCCAGTCGGCAAGTAGGGAGCACCGGGGAGCTGTTTTTT.

This rearrangement joins TRBV7-9 to TRBJ1-1, with TRBD1 identical over 7 bases. Germline V lookup: CDR1 SEHNR, CDR2 FQNEAQ (reference sequence). The CDR3 extends over 16 amino acids. V dropped 5 bases and J dropped 0; count of bases not matched to a gene: 9. The CDR3 DNA sequence: TGTGCCAGCAGCCTGACAGGGAGGGGGATGAACACTGAAGCTTTCTTT. This translates into CASSLTGRGMNTEAFF.

The V call is TRBV5-1, the J call TRBJ2-3; 10 bases align to TRBD2. With V trimmed by 0 bases and J by 0 bases, 4 bases remained unmatched. The germline V gene has CDR1 SGHRS and CDR2 YFSETQ. This CDR3 comprises 17 residues. CDR3 in amino acids: CASSLGIAGGSTDTQYF. The CDR3 DNA sequence: TGCGCCAGCAGCTTGGGTATAGCGGGGGGCAGCACAGATACGCAGTATTTT.

This clone was counted once. This chain connects TRBV5-6 to TRBJ1-1; no reliable D call. The CDR3 contains 15 residues. Germline V gene lookup returns CDR1 SGHDT and CDR2 YYEEEE. Trimming stripped 4 bases from V and 0 bases from J, with 13 bases between. In DNA form, the CDR3 reads TGTGCCAGCAGCCCCAAGCGAGACCTGAACACTGAAGCTTTCTTT. Translated: CASSPKRDLNTEAFF.

The rearrangement links TRBV6-1 to TRBJ1-2; D is perhaps TRBD1 (6 bases). Trimming removed 3 bases at V and 0 bases at J, with 11 bases between. The CDR3 spans 15 residues. CDR1 is MNHNS and CDR2 is SASEGT in the germline V gene. The CDR3 DNA sequence: TGTGCCAGCAGTGAGGTCGGACAGCCTAACTATGGCTACACCTTC. It specifies CASSEVGQPNYGYTF.

The rearrangement links TRBV7-8 to TRBJ2-2; D ambiguous. Trimming cost V 4 bases and J 4 bases, with 10 bases left between them. The germline V gene has CDR1 SGHVS and CDR2 FQNEAQ. There are 14 residues in the CDR3. The CDR3 DNA sequence: TGTGCCAGCAGCTCCCGAACCATCACCGGGGAGCTGTTTTTT. It yields the protein CASSSRTITGELFF.

The CDR3 loop is CASSLATDGAWGADQPQHF. CDR3 in DNA: TGTGCCAGCAGCTTAGCAACCGACGGGGCCTGGGGGGCCGATCAGCCCCAGCATTTT. The rearrangement joins TRBV7-2 to TRBJ1-5, with a tentative D call TRBD1 (6 bases). Trimming stripped 0 bases from V and 5 bases from J, with 23 bases between. The length of the CDR3 is 19 residues. Germline V gene lookup returns CDR1 SGHTA and CDR2 FQGNSA.